What follows is one T cell receptor (beta chain) and its context. Its antigen is not identified. Profiling relied on immunoSEQ multiplex PCR, and the TCRdb table lists in-frame clones only, not all of them. The sample has hundreds of thousands of clones; roughly 90% are singletons. These data belong to a study of Ad26.COV2.S vaccination and SARS-CoV-2 variants. Study context: Intramuscular Ad26.COV2.S at 5x10^10 or 1x10^11 viral particles. General study results and limits: Breadth of non-spike TCRs did not differ between vaccinees and placebo recipients.

As to treatment: roughly 20 received Ad26.COV2.S at low or high dose, single or two shots; 5 received placebo; per-sample allocation not given. Day 63 after the first injection of vaccine or placebo was the sampling time. Material: peripheral blood, obtained in a trial of Ad26.COV2.S vaccine versus placebo. This receptor was identified in a person between 18 and 65 years old who received the Ad26.COV2.S COVID-19 vaccine or a placebo.

CDR3 nucleotides: TGCAGCGTTGTAGCGGGAGGGTACAATGAGCAGTTCTTC. Translated: CSVVAGGYNEQFF. The gene calls are TRBV29-1 and TRBJ2-1, with 11 bases lining up with TRBD2. The CDR3 consists of 13 residues. V shed 4 bases, J shed 4 bases, and the junction held 0 bases outside the gene matches. Germline lookup yields CDR1 SQVTM and CDR2 ANQGSEA.